The 3 T cell receptor beta chains reported below all come from one sample, sequenced in a study of cytomegalovirus exposure and HLA in healthy donors. Primers: 60 Vbeta forward and 13 Jbeta reverse. Here immunoSEQ multiplex PCR was the method, and the copy in TCRdb shows in-frame clones only, minus some. The sample carries around 110,000 clones, approximately 81% recorded once. The sample was PBMCs. The receptors here all came from a woman under 40 in good health and CMV-seronegative.

The chain is built from TRBV7-2 and TRBJ2-5; D possibly corresponds to TRBD2 (6 bases). The CDR3 is 14 amino acids. The V end lost 5 bases, the J end lost 1 base, and 11 bases lay between the germline ends. Per the germline V gene, CDR1 is SGHTA and CDR2 is FQGNSA. CDR3 sequence (DNA): TGTGCCAGCAGCCCGAGGGACTTCCAAGAGACCCAGTACTTC. Encoded protein: CASSPRDFQETQYF.

This clone was seen just once. The gene calls are TRBV5-1 and TRBJ2-3, with 14 bases fitting TRBD2. V dropped 3 bases and J dropped 5; count of bases not matched to a gene: 8. Germline CDR1 and CDR2: SGHRS and YFSETQ. CDR3 size: 17 residues. CDR3 sequence: CASSSPTSGRAEDTQYF. The CDR3 DNA sequence: TGCGCCAGCAGCTCGCCGACTAGCGGGAGGGCCGAAGATACGCAGTATTTT.

This clone was detected once. The CDR3 bases are TGCGCCAGCAGCCAGATCTCCGGGACAGGGTATACGGATACGCAGTATTTT. Encoded protein: CASSQISGTGYTDTQYF. The rearrangement links TRBV4-1 to TRBJ2-3; 9 positions match TRBD1. The junction had 13 bases not matched to a gene; V was cut back by 3 bases and J by 6 bases. Per germline, CDR1 MGHRA and CDR2 YSYEKL. The CDR3 has 17 residues.